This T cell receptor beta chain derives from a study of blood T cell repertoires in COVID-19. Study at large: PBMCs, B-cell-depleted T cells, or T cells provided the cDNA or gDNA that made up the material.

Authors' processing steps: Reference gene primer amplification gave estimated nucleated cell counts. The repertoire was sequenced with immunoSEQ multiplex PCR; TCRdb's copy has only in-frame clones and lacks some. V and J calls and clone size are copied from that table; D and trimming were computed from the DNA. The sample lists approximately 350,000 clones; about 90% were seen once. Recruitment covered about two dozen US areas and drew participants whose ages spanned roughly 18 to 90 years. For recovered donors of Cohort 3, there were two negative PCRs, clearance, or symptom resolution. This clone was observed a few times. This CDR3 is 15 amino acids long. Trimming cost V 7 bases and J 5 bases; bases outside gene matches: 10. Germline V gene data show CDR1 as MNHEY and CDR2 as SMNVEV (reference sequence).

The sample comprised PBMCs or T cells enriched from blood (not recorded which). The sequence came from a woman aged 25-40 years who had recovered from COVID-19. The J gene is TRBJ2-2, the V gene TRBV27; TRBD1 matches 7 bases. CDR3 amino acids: CASTRGGSRTGELFF. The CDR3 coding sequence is TGTGCCAGCACACGAGGGGGCAGCAGAACCGGGGAGCTGTTTTTT.